A selection of T cell receptor beta chains follows, all from one sample in a study of radiotherapy plus CTLA-4 blockade in lung cancer. Repertoires were generated with immunoSEQ multiplex PCR, while TCRdb's copy carries only in-frame clones and drops some. Among 64,000 or so clones listed, around three quarters were seen once. The starting material was peripheral blood, obtained from a patient treated with radiotherapy plus ipilimumab. The source is a human donor with non-small cell lung cancer whose response to radiotherapy plus ipilimumab could not be evaluated. CDR3s include the opening cysteine and the closing phenylalanine or tryptophan. A D gene is named only where the DNA matches it firmly. Clone size is given for some rows only: seen once, a few or many times, or a class if the clone is expanded.

D: NA
size: NA
V: TRBV5-1
J: TRBJ1-2
DNA: TGCGCCAGCAGATCAGGGTCAGGAGGCTACACCTTC
CDR3: CASRSGSGGYTF

D: TRBD1
size: NA
V: TRBV19
J: TRBJ1-2
DNA: TGTGCCAGTAGTAAGACGGGACAGGGAGATGGCTACACCTTC
CDR3: CASSKTGQGDGYTF

D: TRBD1
size: NA
V: TRBV5-1
J: TRBJ2-7
DNA: TGCGCCAGCAGCTTGAGACAGGGCTACGAGCAGTACTTC
CDR3: CASSLRQGYEQYF

D: NA
size: NA
V: TRBV6-5
J: TRBJ1-6
DNA: TGTGCCAGCAGTTACCAGGGGCCCGCGGATAATTCACCCCTCCACTTT
CDR3: CASSYQGPADNSPLHF

D: TRBD1
size: few
V: TRBV27
J: TRBJ2-5
DNA: TGTGCCAGCAGTACCCGGACAGGGATGGTGGAGACCCAGTACTTC
CDR3: CASSTRTGMVETQYF

D: NA
size: NA
V: TRBV6-6
J: TRBJ2-3
DNA: TGTGCCAGCACCCTGGGGGCCTCCTTCACAGATACGCAGTATTTT
CDR3: CASTLGASFTDTQYF

D: NA
size: few
V: TRBV28
J: TRBJ1-4
DNA: TGTGCCAGCAGTTTTCCAACCTATATTAATGAAAAACTGTTTTTT
CDR3: CASSFPTYINEKLFF

D: TRBD1
size: NA
V: TRBV28
J: TRBJ1-2
DNA: TGTGCCAGCAGTTTGGGGACAGGGCCTAACTATGGCTACACCTTC
CDR3: CASSLGTGPNYGYTF

D: NA
size: NA
V: TRBV5-6
J: TRBJ1-6
DNA: TGTGCCAGCAGCTTTACAGGGAGTAATTCACCCCTCCACTTT
CDR3: CASSFTGSNSPLHF

D: TRBD1
size: NA
V: TRBV12-5
J: TRBJ1-1
DNA: TGTGCTAGTGGCCCCCCGGACAGGGCCACTGAAGCTTTCTTT
CDR3: CASGPPDRATEAFF

D: TRBD1
size: few
V: TRBV19
J: TRBJ1-1
DNA: TGTGCCAGTAACCCCTGGACAGGGATGAACACTGAAGCTTTCTTT
CDR3: CASNPWTGMNTEAFF

D: TRBD1
size: NA
V: TRBV15
J: TRBJ1-3
DNA: TGTGCCACCAGCAGAGCCCCGGGACAGTACTTCTCTGGAAACACCATATATTTT
CDR3: CATSRAPGQYFSGNTIYF

D: NA
size: NA
V: TRBV5-1
J: TRBJ1-3
DNA: TGCGCCAGCAGCTTCCAGGGTGGCTCTGGAAACACCATATATTTT
CDR3: CASSFQGGSGNTIYF

D: NA
size: NA
V: TRBV9
J: TRBJ1-1
DNA: TGTGCCAGCAGCGTAGGAGGGTCCTTCGGGACTGAAGCTTTCTTT
CDR3: CASSVGGSFGTEAFF

D: NA
size: NA
V: TRBV10-3
J: TRBJ2-7
DNA: TGTGCCATCAGCCCACAGGGCGACGAGCAGTACTTC
CDR3: CAISPQGDEQYF

D: NA
size: once
V: TRBV6-6
J: TRBJ2-1
DNA: TGTGCCAGCAGTTCCCCTAGCTCCTACAATGAGCAGTTCTTC
CDR3: CASSSPSSYNEQFF

D: NA
size: NA
V: TRBV29-1
J: TRBJ1-1
DNA: TGCAGCGGCTCAGTGGCCACTGAAGCTTTCTTT
CDR3: CSGSVATEAFF

D: NA
size: NA
V: TRBV6-5
J: TRBJ1-1
DNA: TGTGCCAGCAGTTGGGGGGGGACCCTGAACACTGAAGCTTTCTTT
CDR3: CASSWGGTLNTEAFF

D: NA
size: once
V: TRBV7-2
J: TRBJ1-1
DNA: TGTGCCAGCAGCCCACTTGGGGCGATACACTTCAACACTGAAGCTTTCTTT
CDR3: CASSPLGAIHFNTEAFF

D: NA
size: NA
V: TRBV5-1
J: TRBJ1-3
DNA: TGCGCCAGCAGCTTGGTAGTGACGACAGATCGAAACACCATATATTTT
CDR3: CASSLVVTTDRNTIYF

D: NA
size: NA
V: TRBV10-3
J: TRBJ2-1
DNA: TGTGCCATCAGTTTTGCGGGGAATGAGCAGTTCTTC
CDR3: CAISFAGNEQFF

D: TRBD1
size: few
V: TRBV30
J: TRBJ2-5
DNA: TGTGCCTGGGACAGGGGGATTCAGAAGACCCAGTACTTC
CDR3: CAWDRGIQKTQYF

D: TRBD2
size: NA
V: TRBV9
J: TRBJ2-7
DNA: TGTGCCAGCAGCATGACCGGGACTAGCGGCTACGAGCAGTACTTC
CDR3: CASSMTGTSGYEQYF

D: NA
size: NA
V: TRBV6-5
J: TRBJ1-1
DNA: TGTGCCAGCAGCTCCAGGTACGATGTCACTGAAGCTTTCTTT
CDR3: CASSSRYDVTEAFF

D: NA
size: few
V: TRBV5-8
J: TRBJ2-1
DNA: TGTGCCAGCAGCTTAGACGGAGGAGGTAATGAGCAGTTCTTC
CDR3: CASSLDGGGNEQFF

D: NA
size: NA
V: TRBV4-2
J: TRBJ2-7
DNA: TGTGCCAGCAGCCCATCAGGTTCCGTCGAGCAGTACTTC
CDR3: CASSPSGSVEQYF

D: NA
size: NA
V: TRBV4-1
J: TRBJ1-4
DNA: TGCGCCAGCAGCACCCCGGGTGGAGAAAAACTGTTTTTT
CDR3: CASSTPGGEKLFF

D: TRBD2
size: NA
V: TRBV19
J: TRBJ2-1
DNA: TGTGCCAGTAGTATAGGAGCGGGAGGGTATAATGAGCAGTTCTTC
CDR3: CASSIGAGGYNEQFF

D: TRBD2
size: few
V: TRBV18
J: TRBJ2-5
DNA: TGTGCCAGCTCACCACCGGCGGGGGTAGAGACCCAGTACTTC
CDR3: CASSPPAGVETQYF

D: NA
size: NA
V: TRBV5-1
J: TRBJ2-1
DNA: TGCGCCAGCAGCTTGGAACGGGAGTCGGGTGAGCAGTTCTTC
CDR3: CASSLERESGEQFF

D: TRBD2
size: NA
V: TRBV18
J: TRBJ2-7
DNA: TGTGCCAGCTCACCAGTGACTAGCGGGAGCTCCTACGAGCAGTACTTC
CDR3: CASSPVTSGSSYEQYF

D: NA
size: many
V: TRBV29-1
J: TRBJ2-5
DNA: TGCAGCGTTGCGGGAATGGAGACCCAGTACTTC
CDR3: CSVAGMETQYF

D: NA
size: NA
V: TRBV18
J: TRBJ2-5
DNA: TGTGCCAGCTCGGCGACTCTTAGCGGTGAGACCCAGTACTTC
CDR3: CASSATLSGETQYF

D: NA
size: NA
V: TRBV11-3
J: TRBJ1-4
DNA: TGTGCCAGCAGCTTAGATTACCCGACGACAGAAAACACCGAAAAACTGTTTTTT
CDR3: CASSLDYPTTENTEKLFF

D: TRBD1
size: once
V: TRBV5-1
J: TRBJ1-2
DNA: TGCGCCAGCAGCCCGAGGGGGACAGGGATTAATGGCTACACCTTC
CDR3: CASSPRGTGINGYTF

D: TRBD1
size: NA
V: TRBV28
J: TRBJ1-1
DNA: TGTGCCAACTCGAATCTCGACAGGGATGCTGAAGCTTTCTTT
CDR3: CANSNLDRDAEAFF

D: TRBD1
size: NA
V: TRBV5-1
J: TRBJ1-4
DNA: TGCGCCAGCAGGACTACAGGGGGAACTAATGAAAAACTGTTTTTT
CDR3: CASRTTGGTNEKLFF

D: NA
size: NA
V: TRBV10-3
J: TRBJ2-7
DNA: TGTGCCATCACCGCAGACACCCAGAACTCCTACGAGCAGTACTTC
CDR3: CAITADTQNSYEQYF

D: NA
size: few
V: TRBV6-1
J: TRBJ1-4
DNA: TGTGCCAGCATAGGCGGGGGGGAAGCTAATGAAAAACTGTTTTTT
CDR3: CASIGGGEANEKLFF

D: NA
size: NA
V: TRBV19
J: TRBJ2-7
DNA: TGTGCCACTTCGTCTTACGAGCAGTACTTC
CDR3: CATSSYEQYF

D: TRBD2
size: NA
V: TRBV15
J: TRBJ2-7
DNA: TGTGCCACCAGCCTTAAGCGGGGGTTCGCCTACGAGCAGTACTTC
CDR3: CATSLKRGFAYEQYF

D: NA
size: NA
V: TRBV6-5
J: TRBJ1-5
DNA: TGTGCCAGCCGTCGAACCCGCGATAGCAATCAGCCCCAGCATTTT
CDR3: CASRRTRDSNQPQHF

D: NA
size: few
V: TRBV7-2
J: TRBJ1-1
DNA: TGTGCCAGCAAGGAGCCAGGGTTGAACACTGAAGCTTTCTTT
CDR3: CASKEPGLNTEAFF

D: TRBD1
size: once
V: TRBV5-1
J: TRBJ2-5
DNA: TGCGCCAGCAGGTCGTCGACAGGGGAAGAGACCCAGTACTTC
CDR3: CASRSSTGEETQYF

D: NA
size: NA
V: TRBV19
J: TRBJ1-2
DNA: TGTGCCAGTAGACCCGGGACACTTATGGGCTACACCTTC
CDR3: CASRPGTLMGYTF

D: NA
size: NA
V: TRBV2
J: TRBJ1-5
DNA: TGTGCCAGCAGGACCGGGACAAATAGCAATCAGCCCCAGCATTTT
CDR3: CASRTGTNSNQPQHF

D: NA
size: few
V: TRBV28
J: TRBJ2-7
DNA: TGTGCCAGCAGTCTCCCCGGCCGGAGCTCCTACGAGCAGTACTTC
CDR3: CASSLPGRSSYEQYF

D: NA
size: NA
V: TRBV7-6
J: TRBJ2-7
DNA: TGTGCCAGCAGCTTAGAAGGGGGACTAAGCGAGCAGTACTTC
CDR3: CASSLEGGLSEQYF

D: NA
size: NA
V: TRBV7-3
J: TRBJ2-1
DNA: TGTGCCAGCAGCTTTAGCGGAAGCTCCTACAATGAGCAGTTCTTC
CDR3: CASSFSGSSYNEQFF

D: TRBD2
size: NA
V: TRBV5-4
J: TRBJ2-3
DNA: TGTGCCAGCAGCTTGTCGGGGGGGCGCGGAGATACGCAGTATTTT
CDR3: CASSLSGGRGDTQYF

D: TRBD2
size: once
V: TRBV10-3
J: TRBJ2-7
DNA: TGTGCCATCAGTGAGTTTCCAGCGGGACTTTACGAGCAGTACTTC
CDR3: CAISEFPAGLYEQYF

D: NA
size: NA
V: TRBV6-5
J: TRBJ2-7
DNA: TGTGCCAGCAGTGCGTGGGAGCAGTACTTC
CDR3: CASSAWEQYF

D: NA
size: few
V: TRBV9
J: TRBJ1-5
DNA: TGTGCCAGCAGCGCTCCAGGGGCAGGTCAGCCCCAGCATTTT
CDR3: CASSAPGAGQPQHF

D: TRBD1
size: NA
V: TRBV27
J: TRBJ1-2
DNA: TGTGCCAGCAGTACCTACAGGGGTGGCTACACCTTC
CDR3: CASSTYRGGYTF